This passage covers 27 T cell receptor beta chains from one sample sequenced in a study of CXCR3-negative and CXCR3-positive naive CD8 T cells. Study-level results: More hydrophobic TRB CDR3s occurred in CXCR3-positive than in CXCR3-negative naive cells.

Researchers prepared the TRB cDNA libraries using 5' RACE with UMI labels. TCRdb reprocessed the 5' RACE reads; each CDR3 protein has one entry and no DNA is given. This sample's table reports 80,000 to 100,000 distinct CDR3 sequences. Their specific antigens are unknown. Input material: naive CXCR3+ CD8+ T cells from blood. Subset in this sample: CD45RO-CCR7+CD27+CD95- naive CD8+ T cells expressing CXCR3 (TNR3+). Source of these receptors: a human donor in good health. Some clones in this sample may be carry-over from other donors' samples.

The rearrangement joins TRBV7-2 to TRBJ1-4; absent DNA, TCRdb's TRBD1 call cannot be checked. The CDR3 consists of 16 residues. Per the germline V gene, CDR1 is SGHTA and CDR2 is FQGNSA. The CDR3 here is CASSLSLTLGGEKLFF.

The V call is TRBV5-1, the J call TRBJ1-5; with no DNA, the TCRdb D assignment of TRBD1 cannot be verified. The CDR3 contains 14 residues. The germline gives CDR1 SGHRS, CDR2 YFSETQ. The CDR3 here is CASSLEGGNQPQHF.

The CDR3 loop reads CSVESGGTSGRREPQETQYF. V is TRBV29-1 and J is TRBJ2-5; TCRdb designates TRBD2, a call that cannot be tested without DNA. The CDR3 has 20 residues. Germline values: CDR1 SQVTM, CDR2 ANQGSEA.

V is TRBV6-2 or TRBV6-3 and J is TRBJ2-7; the TRBD1 assignment by TCRdb is unverifiable without DNA. Germline CDR1 and CDR2: MNHEY and SVGEGT. The CDR3 consists of 15 residues. The CDR3 sequence is CASSYLRTGKDEQYF.

The rearrangement joins TRBV28 to TRBJ1-5. The germline CDR1 and CDR2 sequences are MDHEN and SYDVKM. This CDR3 is 11 amino acids long. The CDR3 here is CASSLNQPQHF.

This chain uses TRBV9 with TRBJ2-2. The CDR3 length is 13 residues. Germline CDR1 and CDR2: SGDLS and YYNGEE. CDR3 loop: CASSVEGGEELFF.

This CDR3 is CASSLGLPSYNEQFF. The rearrangement links TRBV11-2 to TRBJ2-1. Germline CDR1 is SGHAT and CDR2 is FQNNGV. The CDR3 length is 15 residues.

The chain joins TRBV4-3 to TRBJ2-1; TCRdb selects TRBD2, and the lack of DNA leaves this call unchecked. The CDR3 is made up of 16 amino acids. Germline CDR1 LGHNA, CDR2 YSLEER. The chain's CDR3 is CASSNPTSGRDNEQFF.

The rearrangement uses TRBV4-1 and TRBJ1-2. CDR3 length: 12 residues. Germline CDR1 is MGHRA and CDR2 is YSYEKL. CDR3 sequence reads: CASSQGEYGYTF.

This chain joins TRBV11-3 and TRBJ2-1. Germline V gene data show CDR1 as SGHNT and CDR2 as YENEEA. CDR3 length equals 14 residues. CDR3 amino acids: CASSHRGASNVQFF.

The CDR3 spells CASSPAREGDYEQYF. V gene TRBV6-2 or TRBV6-3 combines with J gene TRBJ2-7; TCRdb reports TRBD1, a call that lacks DNA to check it against. This CDR3 contains 15 residues. Looked up from germline, CDR1 is MNHEY and CDR2 is SVGEGT.

CDR3: CATSKQGGLTDTQYF. The gene calls are TRBV24-1 and TRBJ2-3; without DNA, the TCRdb call of TRBD1 cannot be checked. The length of the CDR3 is 15 residues. In germline, CDR1 is KGHDR, CDR2 SFDVKD.

This rearrangement joins TRBV28 to TRBJ2-3; TCRdb's D call, TRBD1, is unchecked because there is no DNA. Germline assignment: CDR1 MDHEN and CDR2 SYDVKM. This CDR3 is 15 amino acids long. The CDR3 sequence: CASSLDQGSTDTQYF.

J is TRBJ2-7 and V is TRBV9; TCRdb names TRBD1, which stays unverified in the absence of DNA. CDR3 size: 15 residues. CDR1 and CDR2 from the germline V gene are SGDLS and YYNGEE. The CDR3 region is CASSVASGVSYEQYF.

The rearrangement joins TRBV7-9 to TRBJ2-7; the D call from TCRdb, TRBD1, cannot be confirmed without DNA. Germline loops: CDR1 SEHNR, CDR2 FQNEAQ (reference sequence). This CDR3 contains 15 residues. The CDR3 sequence is CASSPPEGESYEQYF.

The chain links TRBV12-3 or TRBV12-4 to TRBJ2-5; TCRdb designates TRBD1, a call that cannot be tested without DNA. This CDR3 has 16 residues. The CDR3 region is CASSSALGHIGETQYF.

J is TRBJ2-7 and V is TRBV15. This CDR3 spans 13 amino acids. CDR1 is LNHNV, CDR2 YYDKDF, per germline (reference sequence). The CDR3: CATSRSEFREQYF.

V gene TRBV14 combines with J gene TRBJ2-2. CDR3 length: 12 amino acids. The germline CDR1 and CDR2 sequences are SGHDN and FVKESK. The CDR3 here is CASSQPGGELFF.

The chain uses TRBV29-1 and TRBJ1-1; the TCRdb call, TRBD1, lacks DNA for checking. Germline V gives CDR1 SQVTM, CDR2 ANQGSEA. This CDR3 is 13 amino acids long. The CDR3 loop is CSAGGDSPLKAFF.

V is TRBV5-6 and J is TRBJ1-1; TCRdb calls TRBD1, which cannot be checked without DNA. CDR3 length: 15 amino acids. Germline loops: CDR1 SGHDT, CDR2 YYEEEE. This chain's CDR3 is CASSLELQGRTEAFF. Drawing the rest from reference TRBV5-6 and TRBJ1-1, the complete variable domain is DAGVTQSPTHLIKTRGQQVTLRCSPKSGHDTVSWYQQALGQGPQFIFQYYEEEERQRGNFPDRFSGHQFPNYSSELNVNALLLGDSALYLCASSLELQGRTEAFFGQGTRLTVV.

CDR3 loop: CASSLVGRDYGYTF. The rearrangement uses TRBV3-1 and TRBJ1-2; there is no DNA to check the TCRdb D call of TRBD1. CDR1 and CDR2 (germline): LGHDT, YNNKEL (reference sequence). The CDR3 length is 14 residues.

This sequence joins TRBV4-2 and TRBJ2-1. CDR3 size: 16 residues. Germline V gene data show CDR1 as LGHNA and CDR2 as YNFKEQ. The CDR3 is CASSQARYASYNEQFF.

This chain joins TRBV5-4 and TRBJ2-1. The CDR3 spans 13 residues. CDR1 and CDR2 (germline): SGHNT, YYREEE (reference sequence). The CDR3 sequence is CASSEDFYNEQFF.

The chain couples TRBV28 to TRBJ2-2; TCRdb's D gene call, TRBD1, goes unchecked for lack of DNA. Germline CDR1 and CDR2: MDHEN and SYDVKM. This CDR3 is built from 14 residues. CDR3: CASNEGANTGELFF.

This chain connects TRBV29-1 to TRBJ2-1. This CDR3 is built from 13 residues. In germline, CDR1 is SQVTM, CDR2 ANQGSEA. This CDR3 reads CSVVRPDYNEQFF.

The rearrangement joins TRBV29-1 to TRBJ1-1; as DNA is missing, the TRBD1 call by TCRdb cannot be tested. The CDR3 is 13 amino acids. Per the germline V gene, CDR1 is SQVTM and CDR2 is ANQGSEA. The CDR3: CSGETGGYTEAFF.

The chain uses TRBV7-9 and TRBJ2-1. This CDR3 has 11 residues. The germline V gene has CDR1 SEHNR and CDR2 FQNEAQ (reference sequence). This CDR3 reads CASSSMREQFF.